The 7 T cell receptor beta chains reported below all come from one sample, sequenced in a study of cytomegalovirus exposure and HLA in healthy donors. Amplification used 60 Vbeta primers and 13 Jbeta primers. Clones were sequenced by immunoSEQ multiplex PCR, and TCRdb holds only the in-frame ones, with some missing. The sample consists of tens of thousands of clones, less than 80% of them appearing once. The sample was PBMCs. These receptor sequences come from a woman between 35 and 50 years old in good health and CMV-seropositive.

Points on this clone: No DNA is shown, since the ends of the CDR3 on it are uncertain; the CDR3 is the one TCRdb lists. The CDR3 region is CASSIILESNQPQHF. The genes are TRBV19 and TRBJ1-5. Germline CDR1 is LNHDA and CDR2 is SQIVND (reference sequence). The CDR3 totals 15 residues, both ends included.

This chain connects TRBV6-5 to TRBJ2-3; 9 bases match TRBD2. The length of the CDR3 is 15 residues. Trimming at V came to 8 bases and at J to 6 bases, leaving 12 bases not matched to a gene. The germline V gene has CDR1 MNHEY and CDR2 SVGAGI. CDR3 coding DNA: TGTGCCAGCGGGGAGCGGGGGGTCTTGAGGGATACGCAGTATTTT. Its protein product is CASGERGVLRDTQYF.

The chain recombines TRBV14 with TRBJ2-7; TRBD2 matches 11 bases. The junction had 12 bases not matched to a gene; V was cut back by 1 base and J by 4 bases. Germline CDR1 is SGHDN and CDR2 is FVKESK. CDR3 length equals 18 residues. CDR3 residues: CASSQASGGRLKGYEQYF. The CDR3 DNA sequence: TGTGCCAGCAGCCAAGCTAGCGGGGGGCGGTTAAAGGGTTACGAGCAGTACTTC. The entire variable domain, with the rest obtained from reference TRBV14 and TRBJ2-7, is as follows: EAGVTQFPSHSVIEKGQTVTLRCDPISGHDNLYWYRRVMGKEIKFLLHFVKESKQDESGMPNNRFLAERTGGTYSTLKVQPAELEDSGVYFCASSQASGGRLKGYEQYFGPGTRLTVT.

This clone appeared once. The chain uses TRBV5-8 and TRBJ1-5, with D perhaps TRBD1 (5 bases). Germline V CDR1 and CDR2: SGHTS, YDEGEE. The CDR3 is made up of 15 amino acids. V gave up 5 bases and J gave up 0 bases, with 12 bases separating them. CDR3 DNA sequence: TGTGCCAGCAGTATCCAGGGTTATAGCAATCAGCCCCAGCATTTT. It codes for CASSIQGYSNQPQHF.

This clone was recorded once. The chain links TRBV2 to TRBJ2-5, with D maybe TRBD2 (6 bases). Looked up from germline, CDR1 is SNHLY and CDR2 is FYNNEI. With 2 bases removed from V and 3 bases from J, the gap between germline ends came to 19 bases. The CDR3 length is 17 residues. The CDR3 reads CASSEKPGLAAEETQYF. In DNA, the CDR3 is TGTGCCAGCAGTGAAAAACCGGGACTGGCTGCCGAAGAGACCCAGTACTTC.

The chain is built from TRBV5-7 and TRBJ2-3; D is undetermined. TRBV5-7 is placed among ORFs of uncertain function. Deletions cut 6 bases from V and 4 bases from J, with 9 bases between. There are 12 residues in the CDR3. The CDR3 DNA reads TGTGCCAGCACCCTTTGTCCAGATACGCAGTATTTT. Amino acids: CASTLCPDTQYF.

This chain links TRBV7-2 with TRBJ2-1; 14 bases map to TRBD2. Germline-derived CDR1 and CDR2 are SGHTA and FQGNSA. CDR3 size: 15 residues. V trimming: 5 bases; J trimming: 7 bases; junction bases outside the gene matches: 4. The CDR3 protein is CASSPRLAGGNEQFF. CDR3 nucleotide sequence: TGTGCCAGCAGCCCAAGACTAGCGGGGGGGAATGAGCAGTTCTTC.